This is a list of T cell receptor beta chains from one sample in a study of blood T cell repertoires in COVID-19. Repertoires were generated with immunoSEQ multiplex PCR, while TCRdb's copy carries only in-frame clones and drops some. Seen here are 250,000 to 300,000 clones, about 90% observed once, and the top ten hold over 8.5%. Input material: peripheral blood. Source of these receptors: a woman aged 25-40 years with COVID-19, enrolled during active disease. Each CDR3 is given with its conserved first and last residue. The order of the fields is V gene, clone size, D gene, J gene, CDR3 protein, CDR3 DNA. D genes are given only for firm matches. Part of the rows lack a size; the others show once, few, many or a class for expanded clones.

>TRBV30|.|.|TRBJ1-2
CAWSVQVHIYGYTF
TGTGCCTGGAGTGTACAGGTTCACATCTATGGCTACACCTTC
>TRBV15|.|.|TRBJ1-2
CATSRGQDYYGYTF
TGTGCCACCAGCAGAGGACAGGACTACTATGGCTACACCTTC
>TRBV15|.|.|TRBJ1-2
CATSRDQIQIYGYTF
TGTGCCACCAGCAGAGATCAAATACAAATCTATGGCTACACCTTC
>TRBV18|.|.|TRBJ1-1
CASSTDSKNTEAFF
TGTGCCAGCTCAACAGACAGTAAGAACACTGAAGCTTTCTTT
>TRBV13|.|.|TRBJ2-3
CASSSEDTDTQYF
TGTGCCAGCAGCTCGGAGGACACAGATACGCAGTATTTT
>TRBV28|.|TRBD2|TRBJ2-5
CASSGSGGPQETQYF
TGTGCCAGCAGTGGGAGCGGGGGACCCCAAGAGACCCAGTACTTC
>TRBV5-1|.|.|TRBJ1-3
CASPFPYRNTIYF
TGCGCCAGCCCGTTTCCTTATCGAAACACCATATATTTT
>TRBV4-1|few|.|TRBJ2-7
CASSQLTGPYEQYF
TGCGCCAGCAGCCAGCTGACAGGACCCTACGAGCAGTACTTC
>TRBV10-3|.|.|TRBJ2-1
CAIAQKPNEQFF
TGTGCCATTGCTCAGAAACCCAATGAGCAGTTCTTC
>TRBV6-5|.|.|TRBJ1-1
CASSSQGTGTEAFF
TGTGCCAGCAGTTCGCAGGGTACGGGCACTGAAGCTTTCTTT
>TRBV4-1|.|.|TRBJ1-1
CASSQGGGMNTEAFF
TGCGCCAGCAGCCAAGGGGGGGGTATGAACACTGAAGCTTTCTTT
>TRBV15|.|.|TRBJ1-6
CATSILSYNSPLHF
TGTGCCACCAGCATCCTCTCCTATAATTCACCCCTCCACTTT
>TRBV5-4|.|.|TRBJ2-2
CASSLGVGWALGTGELFF
TGTGCCAGCAGCTTGGGCGTCGGTTGGGCCCTGGGCACCGGGGAGCTGTTTTTT
>TRBV5-4|.|.|TRBJ1-1
CASSRTGFEAFF
TGTGCCAGCAGCAGAACAGGGTTTGAAGCTTTCTTT
>TRBV7-8|.|.|TRBJ1-2
CASSLERGLGGYTF
TGTGCCAGCAGCTTAGAAAGGGGATTGGGGGGCTACACCTTC
>TRBV14|.|TRBD1|TRBJ1-1
CASSQDREGLDRVNTEAFF
TGTGCCAGCAGCCAAGATCGAGAGGGTTTGGACAGGGTGAACACTGAAGCTTTCTTT